The clone carrying this T cell receptor (beta chain) has only a few counts. The source of the sample is a study of cytomegalovirus exposure and HLA in healthy donors. With 60 Vbeta and 13 Jbeta primers, the PCR was carried out. TCRdb's table, derived via immunoSEQ multiplex PCR, lists solely in-frame clones and lacks some. The data contain more than 100,000 clones, just under 90% of them singletons. CDR3 length: 14 amino acids. V gave up 4 bases and J gave up 9 bases, with 17 bases separating them. The germline V gene has CDR1 LGHNA and CDR2 YSLEER. The specimen was PBMCs. The receptor was derived from a woman in her twenties or thirties in good health and CMV-seronegative. V is TRBV4-3 and J is TRBJ2-3; possible D gene TRBD2, 5 bases. The CDR3 sequence is CASSLARGSLTQYF. The CDR3 bases are TGCGCCAGCAGCCTGGCCCGAGGGAGTCTAACGCAGTATTTT.